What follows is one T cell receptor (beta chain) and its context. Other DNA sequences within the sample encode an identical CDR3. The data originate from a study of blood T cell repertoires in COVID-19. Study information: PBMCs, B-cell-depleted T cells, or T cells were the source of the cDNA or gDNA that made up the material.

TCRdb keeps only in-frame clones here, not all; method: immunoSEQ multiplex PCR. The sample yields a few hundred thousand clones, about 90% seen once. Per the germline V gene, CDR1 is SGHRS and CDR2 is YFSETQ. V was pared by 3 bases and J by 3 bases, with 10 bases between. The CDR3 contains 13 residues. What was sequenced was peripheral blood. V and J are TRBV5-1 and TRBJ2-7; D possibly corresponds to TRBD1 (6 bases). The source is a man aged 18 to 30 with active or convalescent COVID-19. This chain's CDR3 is CASSYGQNYEQYF. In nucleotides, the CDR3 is TGCGCCAGCAGCTACGGACAGAACTACGAGCAGTACTTC.